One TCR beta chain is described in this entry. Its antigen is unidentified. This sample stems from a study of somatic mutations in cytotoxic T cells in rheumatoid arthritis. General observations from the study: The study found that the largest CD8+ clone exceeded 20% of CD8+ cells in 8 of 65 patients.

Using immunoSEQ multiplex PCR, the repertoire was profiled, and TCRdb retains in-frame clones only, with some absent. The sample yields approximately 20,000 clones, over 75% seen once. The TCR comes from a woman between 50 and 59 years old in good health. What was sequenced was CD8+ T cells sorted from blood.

For the CDR3, the DNA is TGTGCCAGCAGTTACGGTGGGGATTATGGCTACACCTTC. Translation: CASSYGGDYGYTF. The chain recombines TRBV6-5 with TRBJ1-2; D remains ambiguous. With 2 bases removed from V and 5 bases from J, the gap between germline ends came to 9 bases. This CDR3 has 13 residues. Germline CDR1 reads MNHEY; CDR2 reads SVGAGI.